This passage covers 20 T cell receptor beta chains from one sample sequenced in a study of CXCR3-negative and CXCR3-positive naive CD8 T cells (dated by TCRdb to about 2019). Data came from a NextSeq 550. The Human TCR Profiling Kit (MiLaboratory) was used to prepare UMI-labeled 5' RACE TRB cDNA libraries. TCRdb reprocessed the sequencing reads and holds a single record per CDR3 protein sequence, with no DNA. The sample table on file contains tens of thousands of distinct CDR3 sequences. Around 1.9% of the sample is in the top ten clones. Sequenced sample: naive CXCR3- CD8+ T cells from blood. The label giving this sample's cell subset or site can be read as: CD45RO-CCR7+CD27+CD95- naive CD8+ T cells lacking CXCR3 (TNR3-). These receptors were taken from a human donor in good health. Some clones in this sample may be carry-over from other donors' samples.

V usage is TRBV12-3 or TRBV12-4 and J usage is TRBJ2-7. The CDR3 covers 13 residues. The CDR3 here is CASSLALAAEQYF.

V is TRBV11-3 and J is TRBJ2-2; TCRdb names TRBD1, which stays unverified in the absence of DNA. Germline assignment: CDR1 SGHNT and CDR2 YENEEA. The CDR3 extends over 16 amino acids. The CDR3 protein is CASSPRTGGGTGELFF.

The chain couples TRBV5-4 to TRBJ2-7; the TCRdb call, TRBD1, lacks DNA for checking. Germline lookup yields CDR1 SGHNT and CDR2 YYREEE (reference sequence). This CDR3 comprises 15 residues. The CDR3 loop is CASSEDRALTYEQYF.

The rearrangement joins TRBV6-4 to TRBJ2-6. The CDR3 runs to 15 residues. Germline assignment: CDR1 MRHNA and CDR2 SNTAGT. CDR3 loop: CASSEQYSGANVLTF.

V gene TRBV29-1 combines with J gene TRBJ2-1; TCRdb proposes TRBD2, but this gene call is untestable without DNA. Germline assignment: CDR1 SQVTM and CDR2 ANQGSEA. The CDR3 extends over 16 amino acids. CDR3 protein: CSALSVIAGPHDEQFF.

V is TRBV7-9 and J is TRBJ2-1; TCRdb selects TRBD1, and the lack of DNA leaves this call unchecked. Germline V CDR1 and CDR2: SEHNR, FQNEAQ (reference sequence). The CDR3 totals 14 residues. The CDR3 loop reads CASRPGHGLDEQFF.

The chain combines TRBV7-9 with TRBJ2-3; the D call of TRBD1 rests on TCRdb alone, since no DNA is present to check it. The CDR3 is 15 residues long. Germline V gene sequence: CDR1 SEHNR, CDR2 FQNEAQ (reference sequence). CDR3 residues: CASSPQGAATDTQYF.

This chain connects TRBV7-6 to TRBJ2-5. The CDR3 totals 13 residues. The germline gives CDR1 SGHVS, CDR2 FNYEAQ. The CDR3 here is CASSLVNSETQYF.

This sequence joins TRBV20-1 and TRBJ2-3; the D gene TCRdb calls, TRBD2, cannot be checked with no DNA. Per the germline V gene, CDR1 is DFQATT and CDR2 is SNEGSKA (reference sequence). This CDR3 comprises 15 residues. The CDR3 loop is CSARDDGRDTDTQYF.

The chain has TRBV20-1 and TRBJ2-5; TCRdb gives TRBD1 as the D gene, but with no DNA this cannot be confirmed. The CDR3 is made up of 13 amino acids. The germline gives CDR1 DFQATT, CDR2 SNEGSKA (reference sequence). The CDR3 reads CSARGPPVWTQYF.

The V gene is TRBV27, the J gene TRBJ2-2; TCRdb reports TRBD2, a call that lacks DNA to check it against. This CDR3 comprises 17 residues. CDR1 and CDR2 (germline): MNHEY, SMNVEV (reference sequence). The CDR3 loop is CASSMTLGLAFGGELFF.

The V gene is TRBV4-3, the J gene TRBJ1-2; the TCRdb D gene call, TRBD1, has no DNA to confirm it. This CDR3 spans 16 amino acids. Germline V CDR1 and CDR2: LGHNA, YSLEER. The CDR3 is CASSQGGTEGTYGYTF.

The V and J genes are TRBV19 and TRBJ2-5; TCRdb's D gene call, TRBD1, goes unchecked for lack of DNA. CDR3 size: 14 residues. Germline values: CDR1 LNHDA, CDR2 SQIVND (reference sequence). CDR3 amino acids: CASSQTGGQETQYF.

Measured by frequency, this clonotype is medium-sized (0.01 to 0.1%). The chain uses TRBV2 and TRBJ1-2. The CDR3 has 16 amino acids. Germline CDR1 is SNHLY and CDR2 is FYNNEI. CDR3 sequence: CASRDYDFSPMYGYTF.

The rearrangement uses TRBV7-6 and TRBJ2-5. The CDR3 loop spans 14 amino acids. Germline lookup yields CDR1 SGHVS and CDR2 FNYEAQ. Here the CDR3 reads CASSLIRQQETQYF.

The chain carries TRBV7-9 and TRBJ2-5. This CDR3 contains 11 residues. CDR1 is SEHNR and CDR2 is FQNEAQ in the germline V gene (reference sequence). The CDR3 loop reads CASSSKETQYF.

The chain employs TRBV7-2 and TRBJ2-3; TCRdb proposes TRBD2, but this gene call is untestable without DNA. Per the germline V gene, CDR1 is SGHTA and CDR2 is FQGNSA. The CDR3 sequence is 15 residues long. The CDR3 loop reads CASSEILAEINTQYF. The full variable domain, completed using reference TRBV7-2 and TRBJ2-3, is GAGVSQSPSNKVTEKGKDVELRCDPISGHTALYWYRQSLGQGLEFLIYFQGNSAPDKSGLPSDRFSAERTGGSVSTLTIQRTQQEDSAVYLCASSEILAEINTQYFGPGTRLTVL.

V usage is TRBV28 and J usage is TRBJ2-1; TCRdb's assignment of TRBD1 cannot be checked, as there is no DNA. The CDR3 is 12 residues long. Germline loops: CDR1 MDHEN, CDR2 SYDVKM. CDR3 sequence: CASRDSYNEQFF.

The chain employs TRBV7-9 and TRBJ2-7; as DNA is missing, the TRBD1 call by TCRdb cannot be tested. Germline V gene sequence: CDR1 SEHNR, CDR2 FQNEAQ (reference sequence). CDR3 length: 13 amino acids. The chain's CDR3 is CASQRTGVYEQYF.

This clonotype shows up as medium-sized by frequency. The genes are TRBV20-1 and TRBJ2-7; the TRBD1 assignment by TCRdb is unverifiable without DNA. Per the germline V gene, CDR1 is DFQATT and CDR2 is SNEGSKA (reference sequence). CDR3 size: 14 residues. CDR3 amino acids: CSASPPGVDHEQYF.